This TCR beta chain is from a study of blood T cell repertoires in COVID-19. Overall study context: Samples came from the United States, Italy and Spain, spanning acute and convalescent COVID-19. Sample material is recorded as cDNA or gDNA derived from T cells, B-cell-depleted T cells, or PBMCs.

This clone was counted between two and nine times. How the authors handled the data: How many nucleated cells were present was estimated from reference gene primer amplification. The repertoire was sequenced with immunoSEQ multiplex PCR; TCRdb's copy has only in-frame clones and lacks some. For V, J and clone size, that table is used; D and trimming come from the DNA. The sample comprises about 16,000 clones, around nine tenths of which are singletons, and about an eighth rests with the top ten. Germline-derived CDR1 and CDR2 are SNHLY and FYNNEI. J gave up 9 bases and V 6 bases, and 12 bases lay outside the gene matches. There are 16 residues in the CDR3.

The sample consisted of peripheral blood. The chain joins TRBV2 to TRBJ1-6; 9 bases align to TRBD1. The TCR comes from a human donor in a cohort sampled during active COVID-19. The CDR3 region has the DNA TGTGCCAGCAGCCCGGGACAGGGACGGAGCAGTTCACCCCTCCACTTT. It yields the protein CASSPGQGRSSSPLHF.